Given below is one T cell receptor (beta chain) in context. Its binding antigen is unknown. No much larger clonotype is one base removed from it; base qualities were not supplied. V is trimmed back by 0 bases and J by 1 base, and the junction contains 10 bases that no gene match accounts for. CDR1 LNHNV and CDR2 YYDKDF were looked up in the germline V gene (reference sequence). Spanning cysteine to phenylalanine, the CDR3 consists of 20 amino acids. The sequence is cut down to CDR3 DNA, 60 bases in frame from base 1. These data belong to a study of Tregs in tolerant kidney transplant recipients (dated by TCRdb to between 2018 and 2021). Looking at the study overall: Before combined kidney and bone marrow transplantation, this study identified donor-specific regulatory T cells using TCRbeta sequencing and then followed those same cells after transplant. TCRbeta repertoire sequencing was used in a few healthy controls to compare several methods for expanding Tregs specific for an allogeneic donor.

Unstimulated Tregs (CD4+CD25+CD127-), CD4+ non-Tregs (CD4+CD25-), CD4 and CD8 cells were FACS-sorted from thawed PBMCs. Blood from healthy controls was obtained either as purchased buffy coats or from healthy volunteers. Healthy control blood was separated into PBMCs by Ficoll density gradient and cryopreserved, and patient PBMCs were collected both before and after transplant. For TCRbeta CDR3 sequencing, genomic DNA from the sorted cells was extracted using the QIAGEN DNeasy Blood and Tissue Kit. High-throughput TCRbeta CDR3 sequencing was carried out commercially through immunoSEQ, with PCR amplification with bias correction and internal controls included. The paper's processing steps were these. Unique productive TCRbeta sequences were defined by CDR3 nucleotide sequence when primers matched and otherwise by CDR3 amino acid sequence together with Vbeta and Jbeta genes. To correct for sorting error, sequences found in more than one sorted population at a frequency ratio of 2:1 or less were discarded, and the remaining shared sequences were assigned to the population with the higher frequency. A sequence was defined as donor-reactive if the sequence was expanded at least 5-fold in CFSE-low cells compared with unstimulated cells and had a frequency of at least 0.01% in CFSE-low cells. Repertoire divergence was quantified by Jensen-Shannon divergence calculated from the top 100 TCRbeta sequences ranked by frequency. For samples with multiple sequencing runs, sorting error was corrected in each run separately before the runs were combined. Here the immuneACCESS table is served through TCRdb, limited to in-frame sequences with V and J called. Missing clones are a known gap in these copies; in checked studies unresolved V genes cover under half, and the rest lacks a known reason. V and J calls and clone size follow that table, whereas D and trimming were derived from the DNA. Within this sample are 100,000 to 150,000 clones, with around nine tenths of them counted one time only. The top ten hold more than 0.5% of the sample.

Overall study results and their limits: Biological reproducibility was not examined directly, but technical replication error appeared to be minimal. Expanding Tregs with activated donor B cells appeared to identify the most biologically relevant and donor-specific TCRbeta repertoire. The study was constrained by small patient numbers, and validation of the findings is required in larger populations and under other immunosuppression protocols.

The chain is made from TRBV15 and TRBJ2-1, with TRBD2 identical over 12 junction bases. The sequence derives from a human donor in good health. The sequenced material came from CD4+ T cells from blood. At the DNA level, the sequence is TGTGCCACCAGCAGAGAACTACCCGGGACTAGCGGGCGATCCTACAATGAGCAGTTCTTC. This is translated as CATSRELPGTSGRSYNEQFF.